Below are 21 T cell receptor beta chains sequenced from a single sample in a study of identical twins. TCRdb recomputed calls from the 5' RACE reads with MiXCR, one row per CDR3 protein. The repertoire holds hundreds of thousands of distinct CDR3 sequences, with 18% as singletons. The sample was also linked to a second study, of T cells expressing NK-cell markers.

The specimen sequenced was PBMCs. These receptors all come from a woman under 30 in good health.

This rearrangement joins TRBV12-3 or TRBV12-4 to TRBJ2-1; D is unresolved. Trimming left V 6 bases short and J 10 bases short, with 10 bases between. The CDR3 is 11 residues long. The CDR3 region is CASSSTIEQFF. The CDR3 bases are TGTGCCAGCAGCAGTACTATAGAGCAGTTCTTC.

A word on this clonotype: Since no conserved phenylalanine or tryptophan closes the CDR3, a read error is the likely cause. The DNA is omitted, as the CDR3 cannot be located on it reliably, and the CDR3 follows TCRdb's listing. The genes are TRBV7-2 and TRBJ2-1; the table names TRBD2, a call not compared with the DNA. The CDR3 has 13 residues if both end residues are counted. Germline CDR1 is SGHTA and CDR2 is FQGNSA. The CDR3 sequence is CASSLVATSRAFS.

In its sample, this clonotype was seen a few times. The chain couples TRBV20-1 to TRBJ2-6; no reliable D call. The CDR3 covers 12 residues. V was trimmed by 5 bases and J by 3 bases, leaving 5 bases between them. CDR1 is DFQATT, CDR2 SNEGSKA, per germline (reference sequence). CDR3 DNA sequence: TGCAGTGCTCTGGTTGGGGCCAACGTCCTGACTTTC. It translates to CSALVGANVLTF.

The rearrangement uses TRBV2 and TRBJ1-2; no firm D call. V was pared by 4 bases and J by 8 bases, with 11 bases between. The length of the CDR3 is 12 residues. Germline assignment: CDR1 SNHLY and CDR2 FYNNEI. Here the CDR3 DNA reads TGTGCCAGCAGTGGAGCCAGAATAGGCTACACCTTC. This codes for CASSGARIGYTF.

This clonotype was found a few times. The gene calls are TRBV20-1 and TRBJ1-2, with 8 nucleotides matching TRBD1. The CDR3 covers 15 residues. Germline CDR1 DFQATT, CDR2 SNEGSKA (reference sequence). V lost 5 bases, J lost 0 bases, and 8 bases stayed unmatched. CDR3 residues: CSAGRTGFTNYGYTF. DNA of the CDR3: TGCAGTGCTGGTAGGACAGGGTTTACTAACTATGGCTACACCTTC.

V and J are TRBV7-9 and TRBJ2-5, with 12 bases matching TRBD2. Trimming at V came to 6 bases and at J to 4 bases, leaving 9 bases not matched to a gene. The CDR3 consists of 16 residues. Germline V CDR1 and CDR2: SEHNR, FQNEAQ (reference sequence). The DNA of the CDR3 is TGTGCCAGCAGAACTCTAGCGGGGGGGCCAGGAGAGACCCAGTACTTC. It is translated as CASRTLAGGPGETQYF.

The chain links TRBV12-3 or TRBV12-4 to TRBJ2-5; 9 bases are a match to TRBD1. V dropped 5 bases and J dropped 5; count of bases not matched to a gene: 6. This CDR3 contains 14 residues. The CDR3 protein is CASSGDRARETQYF. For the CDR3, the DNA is TGTGCCAGCAGTGGGGACAGGGCACGGGAGACCCAGTACTTC.

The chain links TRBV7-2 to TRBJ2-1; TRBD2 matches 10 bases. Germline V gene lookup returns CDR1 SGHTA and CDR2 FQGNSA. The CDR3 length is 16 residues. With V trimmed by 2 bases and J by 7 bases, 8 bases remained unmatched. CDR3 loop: CASSLLAGAFGNEQFF. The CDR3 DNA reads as TGTGCCAGCAGCTTACTAGCGGGAGCATTTGGGAATGAGCAGTTCTTC.

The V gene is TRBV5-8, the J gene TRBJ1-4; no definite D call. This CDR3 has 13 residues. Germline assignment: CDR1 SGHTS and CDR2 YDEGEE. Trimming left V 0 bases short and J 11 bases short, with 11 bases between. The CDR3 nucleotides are TGTGCCAGCAGCTTGGAACTCCAGGAGAAACTGTTTTTT. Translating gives CASSLELQEKLFF.

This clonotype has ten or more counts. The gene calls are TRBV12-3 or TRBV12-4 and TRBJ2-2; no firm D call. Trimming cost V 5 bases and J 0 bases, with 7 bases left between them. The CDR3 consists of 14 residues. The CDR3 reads CASSPSSNTGELFF. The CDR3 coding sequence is TGTGCCAGCAGTCCCTCCTCGAACACCGGGGAGCTGTTTTTT.

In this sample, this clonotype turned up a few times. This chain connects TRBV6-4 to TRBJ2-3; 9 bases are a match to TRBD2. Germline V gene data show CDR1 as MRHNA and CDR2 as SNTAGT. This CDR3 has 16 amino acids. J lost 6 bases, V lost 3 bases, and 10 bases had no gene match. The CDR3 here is CASSEEGGGARDTQYF. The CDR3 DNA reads TGTGCCAGCAGTGAGGAGGGCGGGGGGGCCAGGGATACGCAGTATTTT.

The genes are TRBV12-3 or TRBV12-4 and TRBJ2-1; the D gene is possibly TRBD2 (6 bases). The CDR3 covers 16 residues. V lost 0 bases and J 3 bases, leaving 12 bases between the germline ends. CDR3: CASSLARDRNYNEQFF. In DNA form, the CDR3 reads TGTGCCAGCAGTTTAGCGCGGGACCGTAACTACAATGAGCAGTTCTTC.

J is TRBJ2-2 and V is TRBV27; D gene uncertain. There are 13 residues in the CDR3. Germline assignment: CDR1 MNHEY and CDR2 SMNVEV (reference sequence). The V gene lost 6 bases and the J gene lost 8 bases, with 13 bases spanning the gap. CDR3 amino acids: CASRKDTWGELFF. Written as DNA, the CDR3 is TGTGCCAGCAGGAAAGATACTTGGGGGGAGCTGTTTTTT.

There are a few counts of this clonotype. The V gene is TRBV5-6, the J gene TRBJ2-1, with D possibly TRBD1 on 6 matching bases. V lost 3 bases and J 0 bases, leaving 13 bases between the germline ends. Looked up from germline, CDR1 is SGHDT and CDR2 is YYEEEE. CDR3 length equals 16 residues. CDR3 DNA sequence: TGTGCCAGCAGCTACACAACGGGACACTCCTACAATGAGCAGTTCTTC. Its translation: CASSYTTGHSYNEQFF.

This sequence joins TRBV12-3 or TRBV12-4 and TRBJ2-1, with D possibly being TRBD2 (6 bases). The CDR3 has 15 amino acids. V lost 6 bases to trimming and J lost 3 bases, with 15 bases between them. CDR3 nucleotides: TGTGCCAGCAGCGACCAGCGGGTTTTCTACAATGAGCAGTTCTTC. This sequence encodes CASSDQRVFYNEQFF.

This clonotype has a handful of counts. The CDR3 here is CSARPWTGEQYF. The CDR3, as DNA: TGCAGTGCTAGGCCCTGGACAGGGGAGCAGTACTTC. This chain uses TRBV20-1 with TRBJ2-7, with 8 bases lining up with TRBD1. Trimming took 3 bases from V and 7 from J; bases not matched to a gene: 5. Germline loops: CDR1 DFQATT, CDR2 SNEGSKA (reference sequence). The CDR3 totals 12 residues.

This CDR3 reads CASSVGDSLEQYF. CDR3 sequence (DNA): TGTGCCAGCAGCGTAGGGGACAGTCTGGAGCAGTACTTC. This chain joins TRBV9 and TRBJ2-7; TRBD1 aligns across 7 bases. The ends lost 0 bases at V and 7 bases at J; junction bases unmatched: 4. The length of the CDR3 is 13 residues. CDR1 SGDLS and CDR2 YYNGEE come from the germline V gene.

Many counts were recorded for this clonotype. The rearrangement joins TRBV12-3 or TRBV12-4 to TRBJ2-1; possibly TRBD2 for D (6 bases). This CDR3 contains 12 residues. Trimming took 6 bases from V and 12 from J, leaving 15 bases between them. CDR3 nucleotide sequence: TGTGCCAGCAGCGCCACCACCGGGAGGCAGTTCTTC. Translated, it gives CASSATTGRQFF.

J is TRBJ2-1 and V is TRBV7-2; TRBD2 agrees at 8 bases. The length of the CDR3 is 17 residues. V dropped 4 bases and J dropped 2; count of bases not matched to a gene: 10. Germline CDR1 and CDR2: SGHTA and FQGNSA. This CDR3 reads CASSSSGTSGAYNEQFF. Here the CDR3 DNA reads TGTGCCAGCAGCTCAAGCGGGACTAGTGGCGCCTACAATGAGCAGTTCTTC.

Written as DNA, the CDR3 is TGTGCCAGCAGAAATTTTAATAGCGGGAGTAATGAGCAGTTCTTC. Protein sequence: CASRNFNSGSNEQFF. This chain connects TRBV12-3 or TRBV12-4 to TRBJ2-1; 9 nucleotides match TRBD2. The CDR3 is made up of 15 amino acids. Unmatched junction bases numbered 10, after V lost 6 bases and J lost 7 bases.

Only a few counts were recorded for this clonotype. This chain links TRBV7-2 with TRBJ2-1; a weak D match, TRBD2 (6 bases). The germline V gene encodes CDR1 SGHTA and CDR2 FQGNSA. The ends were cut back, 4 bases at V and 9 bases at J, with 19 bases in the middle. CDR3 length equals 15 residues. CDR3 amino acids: CASSSDTSPTGEQFF. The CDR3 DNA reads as TGTGCCAGCAGCTCGGACACTAGCCCCACGGGTGAGCAGTTCTTC.